Presented here are 24 T cell receptor beta chains from one specimen sequenced in a study of T cells expressing NK-cell markers. TCRdb re-called the 5' RACE reads; every CDR3 protein appears as one record, without DNA. The sample includes fewer than 400,000 distinct CDR3 sequences. Sequenced: blood T cells: a sorted CD56 or NKG2C T cell subset, CD4+ or CD8+ T cells, or bulk PBMC T cells (not recorded which). These receptors were taken from a man aged 18-75 years in good health.

This sequence joins TRBV5-6 and TRBJ1-5; TCRdb reports TRBD1, a call that lacks DNA to check it against. Germline V gene lookup returns CDR1 SGHDT and CDR2 YYEEEE. The CDR3 is 14 residues long. CDR3 sequence: CASSFSRGTQPQHF.

The chain links TRBV5-1 to TRBJ2-2; the TCRdb D gene call, TRBD2, has no DNA to confirm it. CDR1 and CDR2 from the germline V gene are SGHRS and YFSETQ. CDR3 size: 17 residues. CDR3 amino acids: CASSPHPPSGGAGELFF.

J is TRBJ2-1 and V is TRBV24-1; with no DNA, the TCRdb D assignment of TRBD2 cannot be verified. The CDR3 length is 13 residues. Germline V gene sequence: CDR1 KGHDR, CDR2 SFDVKD. CDR3 in amino acids: CATSGSGGREQFF.

J is TRBJ2-5 and V is TRBV7-2; TCRdb outputs TRBD1, but without DNA this stays unchecked. Germline V gene sequence: CDR1 SGHTA, CDR2 FQGNSA. CDR3 length: 15 amino acids. CDR3 amino acids: CASSIAPGGEETQYF.

The chain has TRBV24-1 and TRBJ2-3; without DNA, the TCRdb call of TRBD2 cannot be checked. Germline lookup yields CDR1 KGHDR and CDR2 SFDVKD. This CDR3 comprises 16 residues. This CDR3 is CATSDFRGWEADTQYF.

This sequence joins TRBV6-1 and TRBJ2-2. Germline V gene data show CDR1 as MNHNS and CDR2 as SASEGT. This CDR3 has 18 residues. The CDR3: CASSEAPIIYINTGELFF.

The chain joins TRBV29-1 to TRBJ1-2; TCRdb's D call, TRBD1, is unchecked because there is no DNA. CDR1 and CDR2 (germline): SQVTM, ANQGSEA. The CDR3 sequence is 14 residues long. CDR3 region: CSVVTDRGQEGYTF.

This chain links TRBV6-1 with TRBJ2-3. The CDR3 length is 13 residues. Germline V gene lookup returns CDR1 MNHNS and CDR2 SASEGT. The CDR3 protein is CASSAQPTDTQYF.

The genes are TRBV6-1 and TRBJ1-1; as DNA is missing, the TRBD1 call by TCRdb cannot be tested. Germline CDR1 reads MNHNS; CDR2 reads SASEGT. This CDR3 spans 14 amino acids. The CDR3 sequence: CASSSGVWNTEAFF.

The rearrangement uses TRBV7-2 and TRBJ2-7; with no DNA, the TCRdb D assignment of TRBD2 cannot be verified. Germline CDR1 SGHTA, CDR2 FQGNSA. The CDR3 extends over 15 amino acids. The CDR3 sequence is CASTLGLAGSYEQYF.

The chain links TRBV2 to TRBJ2-7; no DNA is available, so the TRBD1 call from TCRdb remains unchecked. The CDR3 consists of 15 residues. The germline V gene has CDR1 SNHLY and CDR2 FYNNEI. The CDR3 loop is CASSPWDRDSYEQYF.

The rearrangement joins TRBV6-1 to TRBJ2-2; absent DNA, TCRdb's TRBD1 call cannot be checked. CDR3 length: 16 amino acids. Per the germline V gene, CDR1 is MNHNS and CDR2 is SASEGT. The CDR3 spells CASSHAGTGVTGELFF.

The chain recombines TRBV4-2 with TRBJ2-5. The CDR3 sequence is 17 residues long. Germline V gives CDR1 LGHNA, CDR2 YNFKEQ. The CDR3 sequence is CASSQEPDLGYQETQYF.

This chain uses TRBV6-6 with TRBJ2-3; the D call from TCRdb, TRBD1, cannot be confirmed without DNA. The CDR3 runs to 13 residues. The germline V gene encodes CDR1 MNHNY and CDR2 SVGAGI (reference sequence). Here the CDR3 reads CASVGQGADTQYF.

The chain combines TRBV3-1 with TRBJ2-7; without DNA, the TCRdb call of TRBD1 cannot be checked. This CDR3 spans 14 amino acids. From germline, CDR1 is LGHDT and CDR2 YNNKEL (reference sequence). This chain's CDR3 is CASSHGTVGSEQYF.

V gene TRBV2 combines with J gene TRBJ2-7; TCRdb's D gene call, TRBD2, goes unchecked for lack of DNA. The germline V gene encodes CDR1 SNHLY and CDR2 FYNNEI. The CDR3 contains 18 residues. CDR3 in amino acids: CASSLTSGGLTISYEQYF.

This chain links TRBV20-1 with TRBJ1-1; the D gene TCRdb calls, TRBD1, cannot be checked with no DNA. The CDR3 has 16 residues. Germline V gives CDR1 DFQATT, CDR2 SNEGSKA (reference sequence). The CDR3 reads CSARRVGTGANTEAFF.

This sequence joins TRBV7-2 and TRBJ1-5; the D gene TCRdb calls, TRBD1, cannot be checked with no DNA. The CDR3 is 15 residues long. Germline assignment: CDR1 SGHTA and CDR2 FQGNSA. The CDR3 loop is CASSPRTGSVQPQHF.

The chain joins TRBV19 to TRBJ2-7; TCRdb gives TRBD1 as the D gene, but with no DNA this cannot be confirmed. Per the germline V gene, CDR1 is LNHDA and CDR2 is SQIVND (reference sequence). The CDR3 has 16 amino acids. The chain's CDR3 is CASSTQHRVPAYEQYF.

This rearrangement joins TRBV5-1 to TRBJ1-2; TCRdb's D gene call, TRBD1, goes unchecked for lack of DNA. Germline V CDR1 and CDR2: SGHRS, YFSETQ. The CDR3 spans 15 residues. This CDR3 reads CASSWGGLTTYGYTF.

The J gene is TRBJ1-6, the V gene TRBV2. Germline lookup yields CDR1 SNHLY and CDR2 FYNNEI. This CDR3 contains 13 residues. CDR3 sequence: CASSSFYNSPLHF.

The gene calls are TRBV10-3 and TRBJ1-5; TCRdb's D call, TRBD1, is unchecked because there is no DNA. The CDR3 has 17 residues. Germline values: CDR1 ENHRY, CDR2 SYGVKD. This chain's CDR3 is CAISESISRGAGQPQHF.

The chain couples TRBV27 to TRBJ1-2; the D gene TCRdb calls, TRBD1, cannot be checked with no DNA. Germline values: CDR1 MNHEY, CDR2 SMNVEV (reference sequence). The CDR3 has 17 amino acids. CDR3 amino acids: CASSSGQPRDRNYGYTF.

The chain combines TRBV7-2 with TRBJ1-5; TCRdb's D gene call, TRBD1, goes unchecked for lack of DNA. Germline V gene data show CDR1 as SGHTA and CDR2 as FQGNSA. This CDR3 spans 15 amino acids. The CDR3 loop reads CASSLRRGSNQPQHF.